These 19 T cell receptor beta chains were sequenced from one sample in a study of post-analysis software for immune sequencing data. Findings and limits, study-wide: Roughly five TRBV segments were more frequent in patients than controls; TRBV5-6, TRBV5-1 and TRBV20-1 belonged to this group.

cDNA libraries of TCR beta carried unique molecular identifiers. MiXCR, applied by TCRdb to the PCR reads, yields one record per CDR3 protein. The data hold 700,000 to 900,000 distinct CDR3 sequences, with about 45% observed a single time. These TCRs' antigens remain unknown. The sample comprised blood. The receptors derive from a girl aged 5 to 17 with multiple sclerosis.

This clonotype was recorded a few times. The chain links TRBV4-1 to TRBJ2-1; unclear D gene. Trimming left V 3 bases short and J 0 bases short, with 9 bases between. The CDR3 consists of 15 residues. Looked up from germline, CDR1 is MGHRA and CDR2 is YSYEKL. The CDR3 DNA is TGCGCCAGCAGCCACCCTGTTGTCTCCTACAATGAGCAGTTCTTC. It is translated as CASSHPVVSYNEQFF.

The CDR3 is CASSFGGQAFYEQYF. The CDR3 nucleotides read TGTGCCAGCAGCTTTGGAGGACAGGCCTTCTACGAGCAGTACTTC. V is TRBV7-9 and J is TRBJ2-7; 7 bases map to TRBD1. Germline V gene sequence: CDR1 SEHNR, CDR2 FQNEAQ (reference sequence). The junction had 8 bases not matched to a gene; V was cut back by 3 bases and J by 3 bases. The CDR3 has 15 residues.

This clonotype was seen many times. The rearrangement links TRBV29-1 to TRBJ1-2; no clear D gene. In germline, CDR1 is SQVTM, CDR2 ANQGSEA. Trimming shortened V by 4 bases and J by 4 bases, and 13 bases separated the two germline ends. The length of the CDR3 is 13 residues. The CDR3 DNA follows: TGCAGCGTTGTCCCTTCCGCCAGCTATGGCTACACCTTC. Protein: CSVVPSASYGYTF.

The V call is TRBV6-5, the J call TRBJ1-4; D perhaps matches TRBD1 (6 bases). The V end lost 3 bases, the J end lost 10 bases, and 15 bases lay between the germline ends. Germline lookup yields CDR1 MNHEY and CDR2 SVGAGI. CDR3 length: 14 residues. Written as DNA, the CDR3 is TGTGCCAGCAGTTATTCCAGGGGCTTGGGAAAACTGTTTTTT. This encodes CASSYSRGLGKLFF.

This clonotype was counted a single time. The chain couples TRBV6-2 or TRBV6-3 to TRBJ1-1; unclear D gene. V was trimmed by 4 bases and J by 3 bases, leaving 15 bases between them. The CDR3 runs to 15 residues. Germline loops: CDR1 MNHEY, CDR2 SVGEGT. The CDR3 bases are TGTGCCAGCAGTTCAGCGTCGGGGTTCTACACTGAAGCTTTCTTT. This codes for CASSSASGFYTEAFF.

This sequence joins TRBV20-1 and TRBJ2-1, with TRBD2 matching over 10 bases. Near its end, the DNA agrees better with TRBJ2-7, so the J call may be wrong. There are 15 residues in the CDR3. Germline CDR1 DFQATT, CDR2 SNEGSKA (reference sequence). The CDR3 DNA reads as TGCAGTGCTATCCCCCGGACTAGCGGCTACAATGAGCAGTACTTC. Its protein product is CSAIPRTSGYNEQYF.

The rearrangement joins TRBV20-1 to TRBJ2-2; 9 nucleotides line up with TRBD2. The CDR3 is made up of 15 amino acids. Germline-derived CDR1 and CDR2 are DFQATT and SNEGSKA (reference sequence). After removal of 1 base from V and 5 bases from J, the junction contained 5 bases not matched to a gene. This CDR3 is CSARAPAGGTGELFF. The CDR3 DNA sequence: TGCAGTGCTAGAGCCCCAGCGGGAGGAACCGGGGAGCTGTTTTTT.

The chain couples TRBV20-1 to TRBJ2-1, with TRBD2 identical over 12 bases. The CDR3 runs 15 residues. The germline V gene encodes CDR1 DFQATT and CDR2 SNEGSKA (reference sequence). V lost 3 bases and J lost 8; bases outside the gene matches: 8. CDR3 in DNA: TGCAGTGCTAGGAAGACTAGCGGGAGAGGCGATGAGCAGTTCTTC. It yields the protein CSARKTSGRGDEQFF.

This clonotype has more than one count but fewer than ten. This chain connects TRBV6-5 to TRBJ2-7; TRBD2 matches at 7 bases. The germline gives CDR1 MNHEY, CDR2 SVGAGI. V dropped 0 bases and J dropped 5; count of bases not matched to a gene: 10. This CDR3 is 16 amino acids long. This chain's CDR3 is CASSYSTSPVYNEQYF. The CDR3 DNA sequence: TGTGCCAGCAGTTACTCGACTAGCCCAGTTTATAACGAGCAGTACTTC.

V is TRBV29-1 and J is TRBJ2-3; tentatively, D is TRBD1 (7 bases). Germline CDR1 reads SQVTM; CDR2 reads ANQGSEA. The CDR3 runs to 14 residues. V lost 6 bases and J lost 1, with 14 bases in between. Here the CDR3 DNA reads TGCAGCGTGGACGCGGGACAGCGCACAGATACGCAGTATTTT. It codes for CSVDAGQRTDTQYF.

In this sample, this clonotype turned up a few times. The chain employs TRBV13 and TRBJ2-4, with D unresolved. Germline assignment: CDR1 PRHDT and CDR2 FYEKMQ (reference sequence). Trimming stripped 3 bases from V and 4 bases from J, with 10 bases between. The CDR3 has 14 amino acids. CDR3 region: CASSFGPPKNIQYF. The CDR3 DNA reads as TGTGCCAGCAGCTTCGGTCCACCAAAAAACATTCAGTACTTC.

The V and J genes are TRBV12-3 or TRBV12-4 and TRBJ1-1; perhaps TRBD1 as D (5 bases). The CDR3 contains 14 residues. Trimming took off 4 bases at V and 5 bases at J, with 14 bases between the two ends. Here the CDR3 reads CASSYRDWHTEAFF. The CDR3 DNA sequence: TGTGCCAGCAGTTACCGGGACTGGCATACTGAAGCTTTCTTT.

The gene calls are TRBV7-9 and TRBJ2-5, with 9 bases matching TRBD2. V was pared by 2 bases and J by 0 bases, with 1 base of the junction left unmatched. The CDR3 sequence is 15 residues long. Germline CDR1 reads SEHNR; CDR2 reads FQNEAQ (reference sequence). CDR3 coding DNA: TGTGCCAGCAGCTTAAGCGGGAGGAACCAAGAGACCCAGTACTTC. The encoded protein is CASSLSGRNQETQYF.

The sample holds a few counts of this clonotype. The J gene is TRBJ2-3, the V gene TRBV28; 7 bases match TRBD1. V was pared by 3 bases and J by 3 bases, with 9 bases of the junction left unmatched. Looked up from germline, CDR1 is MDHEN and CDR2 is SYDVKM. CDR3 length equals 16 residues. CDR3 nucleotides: TGTGCCAGCAGTTTTGGGCAGGGGGTTGATACAGATACGCAGTATTTT. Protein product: CASSFGQGVDTDTQYF.

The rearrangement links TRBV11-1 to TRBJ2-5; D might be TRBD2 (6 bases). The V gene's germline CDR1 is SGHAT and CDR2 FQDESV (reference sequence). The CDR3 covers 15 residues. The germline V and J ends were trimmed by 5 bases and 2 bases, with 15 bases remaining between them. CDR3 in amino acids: CASSLDSRGQETQYF. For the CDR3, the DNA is TGTGCCAGCAGCCTCGACAGCCGGGGGCAAGAGACCCAGTACTTC.

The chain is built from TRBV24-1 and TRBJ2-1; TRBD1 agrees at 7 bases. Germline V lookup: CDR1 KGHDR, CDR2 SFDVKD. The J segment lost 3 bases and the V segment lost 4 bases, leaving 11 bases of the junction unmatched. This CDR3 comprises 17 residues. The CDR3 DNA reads TGTGCCACCAGTGAACCCGGGACAGAAAATCGCTACAATGAGCAGTTCTTC. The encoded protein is CATSEPGTENRYNEQFF.

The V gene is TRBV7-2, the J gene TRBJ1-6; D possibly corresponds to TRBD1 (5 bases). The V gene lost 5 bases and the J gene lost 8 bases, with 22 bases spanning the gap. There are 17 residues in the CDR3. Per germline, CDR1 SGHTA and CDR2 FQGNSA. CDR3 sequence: CASSPGRVSGQHSPLHF. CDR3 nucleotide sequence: TGTGCCAGCAGCCCAGGGCGGGTTTCGGGGCAGCATTCACCCCTCCACTTT.

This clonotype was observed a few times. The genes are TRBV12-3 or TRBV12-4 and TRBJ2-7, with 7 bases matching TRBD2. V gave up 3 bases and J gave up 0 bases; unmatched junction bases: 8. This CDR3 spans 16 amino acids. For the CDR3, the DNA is TGTGCCAGCAGTTTCGGACTAGGAGGGACCTCCTACGAGCAGTACTTC. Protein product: CASSFGLGGTSYEQYF.

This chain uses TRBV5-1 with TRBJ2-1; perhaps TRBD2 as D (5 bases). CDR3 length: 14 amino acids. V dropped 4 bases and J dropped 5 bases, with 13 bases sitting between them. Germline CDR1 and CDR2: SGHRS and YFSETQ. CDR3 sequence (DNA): TGCGCCAGCAGCCCCGCGGGCCTCAACAATGAGCAGTTCTTC. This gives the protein CASSPAGLNNEQFF. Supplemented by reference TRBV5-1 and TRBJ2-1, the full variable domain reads KAGVTQTPRYLIKTRGQQVTLSCSPISGHRSVSWYQQTPGQGLQFLFEYFSETQRNKGNFPGRFSGRQFSNSRSEMNVSTLELGDSALYLCASSPAGLNNEQFFGPGTRLTVL.